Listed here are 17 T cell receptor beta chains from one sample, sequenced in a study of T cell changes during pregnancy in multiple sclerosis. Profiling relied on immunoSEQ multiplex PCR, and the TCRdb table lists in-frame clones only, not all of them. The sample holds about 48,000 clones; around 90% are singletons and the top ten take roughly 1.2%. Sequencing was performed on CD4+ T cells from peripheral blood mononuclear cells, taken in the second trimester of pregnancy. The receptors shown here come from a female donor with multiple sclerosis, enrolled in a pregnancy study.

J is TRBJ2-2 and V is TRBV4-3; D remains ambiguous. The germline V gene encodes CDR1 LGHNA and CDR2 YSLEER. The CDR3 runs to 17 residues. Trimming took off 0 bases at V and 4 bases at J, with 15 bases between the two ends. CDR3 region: CASSQDPPSSGTGELFF. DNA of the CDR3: TGCGCCAGCAGCCAAGATCCCCCCAGTTCGGGCACCGGGGAGCTGTTTTTT.

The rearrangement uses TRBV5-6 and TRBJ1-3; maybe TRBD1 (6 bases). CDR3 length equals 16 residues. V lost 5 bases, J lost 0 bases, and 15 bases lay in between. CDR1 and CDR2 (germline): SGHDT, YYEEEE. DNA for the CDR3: TGTGCCAGCAGTTCCGATGGGACACTCTCTGGAAACACCATATATTTT. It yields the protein CASSSDGTLSGNTIYF. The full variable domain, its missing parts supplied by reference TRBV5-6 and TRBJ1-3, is DAGVTQSPTHLIKTRGQQVTLRCSPKSGHDTVSWYQQALGQGPQFIFQYYEEEERQRGNFPDRFSGHQFPNYSSELNVNALLLGDSALYLCASSSDGTLSGNTIYFGEGSWLTVV.

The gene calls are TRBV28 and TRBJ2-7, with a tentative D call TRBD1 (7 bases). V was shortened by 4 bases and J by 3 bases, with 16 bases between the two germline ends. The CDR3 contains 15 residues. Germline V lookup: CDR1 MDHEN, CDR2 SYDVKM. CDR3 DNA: TGTGCCAGCAGTTCAGGGGGGCAGGGAGACTACGAGCAGTACTTC. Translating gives CASSSGGQGDYEQYF.

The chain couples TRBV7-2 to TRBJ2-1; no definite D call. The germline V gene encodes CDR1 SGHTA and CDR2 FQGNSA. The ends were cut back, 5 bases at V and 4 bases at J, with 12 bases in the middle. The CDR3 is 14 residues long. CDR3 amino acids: CASSERASYNEQFF. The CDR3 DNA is TGTGCCAGCAGCGAACGAGCGTCTTACAATGAGCAGTTCTTC.

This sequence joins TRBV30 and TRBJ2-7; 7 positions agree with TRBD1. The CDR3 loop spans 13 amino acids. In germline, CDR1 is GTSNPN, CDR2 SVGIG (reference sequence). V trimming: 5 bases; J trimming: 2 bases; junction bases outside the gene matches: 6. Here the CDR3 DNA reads TGTGCCTGGGGACAGGCGTTAGCCTACGAGCAGTACTTC. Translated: CAWGQALAYEQYF.

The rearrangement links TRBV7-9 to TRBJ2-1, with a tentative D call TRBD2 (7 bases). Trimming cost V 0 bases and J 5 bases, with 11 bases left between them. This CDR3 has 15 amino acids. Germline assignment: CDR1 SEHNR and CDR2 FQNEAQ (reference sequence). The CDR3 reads CASSLAGGLNNEQFF. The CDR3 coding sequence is TGTGCCAGCAGCTTAGCGGGGGGGCTGAACAATGAGCAGTTCTTC. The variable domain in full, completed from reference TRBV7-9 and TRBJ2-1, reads DTGVSQNPRHKITKRGQNVTFRCDPISEHNRLYWYRQTLGQGPEFLTYFQNEAQLEKSRLLSDRFSAERPKGSFSTLEIQRTEQGDSAMYLCASSLAGGLNNEQFFGPGTRLTVL.

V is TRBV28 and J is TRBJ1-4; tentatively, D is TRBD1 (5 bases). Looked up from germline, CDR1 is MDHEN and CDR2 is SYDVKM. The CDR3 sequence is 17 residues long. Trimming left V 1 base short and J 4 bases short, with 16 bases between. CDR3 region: CASSLLLSTVINEKLFF. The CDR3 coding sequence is TGTGCCAGCAGTTTATTATTATCGACAGTAATTAATGAAAAACTGTTTTTT.

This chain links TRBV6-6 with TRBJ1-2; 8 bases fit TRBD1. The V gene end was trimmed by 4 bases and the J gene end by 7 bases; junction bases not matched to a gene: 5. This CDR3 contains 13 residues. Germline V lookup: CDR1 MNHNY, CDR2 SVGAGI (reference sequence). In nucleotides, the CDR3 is TGTGCCAGCAGTTCCGGACAGGGATCTGGCTACACCTTC. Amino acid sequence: CASSSGQGSGYTF.

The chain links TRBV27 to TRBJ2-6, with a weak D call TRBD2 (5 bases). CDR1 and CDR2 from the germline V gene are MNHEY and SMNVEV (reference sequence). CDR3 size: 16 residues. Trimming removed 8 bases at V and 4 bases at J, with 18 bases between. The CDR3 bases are TGTGCCAGCCGAGGACTGGCCTCGGGGGGGGCCAACGTCCTGACTTTC. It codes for CASRGLASGGANVLTF.

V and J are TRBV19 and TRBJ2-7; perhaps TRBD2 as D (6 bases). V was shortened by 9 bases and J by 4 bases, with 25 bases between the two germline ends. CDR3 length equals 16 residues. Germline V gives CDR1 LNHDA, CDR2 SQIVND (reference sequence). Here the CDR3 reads CASSRGDGSFAYEQYF. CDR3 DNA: TGTGCCAGCAGTCGTGGGGACGGGAGCTTCGCTTACGAGCAGTACTTC.

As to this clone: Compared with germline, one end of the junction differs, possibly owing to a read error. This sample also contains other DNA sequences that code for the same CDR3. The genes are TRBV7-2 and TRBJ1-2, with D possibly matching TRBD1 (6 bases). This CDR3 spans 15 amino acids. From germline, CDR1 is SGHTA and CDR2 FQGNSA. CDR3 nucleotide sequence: TGTGCCAGCAGCTCTGGACAGTTCCCCGTCTATGGCTACACCTTT. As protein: CASSSGQFPVYGYTF.

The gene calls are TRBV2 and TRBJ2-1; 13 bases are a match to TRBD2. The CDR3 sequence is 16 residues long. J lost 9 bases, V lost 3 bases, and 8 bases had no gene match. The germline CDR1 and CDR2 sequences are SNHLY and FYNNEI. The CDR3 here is CASSERTSGSITEQFF. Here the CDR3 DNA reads TGTGCCAGCAGTGAGAGGACTAGCGGGAGTATCACTGAGCAGTTCTTC.

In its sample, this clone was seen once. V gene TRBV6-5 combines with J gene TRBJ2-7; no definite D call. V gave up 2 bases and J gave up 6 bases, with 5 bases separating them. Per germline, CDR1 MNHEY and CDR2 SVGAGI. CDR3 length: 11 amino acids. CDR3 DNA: TGTGCCAGCAGTTACAACGGCGAGCAGTACTTC. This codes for CASSYNGEQYF.

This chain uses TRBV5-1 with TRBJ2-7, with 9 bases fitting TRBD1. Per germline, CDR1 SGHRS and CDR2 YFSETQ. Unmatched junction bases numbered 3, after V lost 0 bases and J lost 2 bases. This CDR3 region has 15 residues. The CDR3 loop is CASSLETGGAYEQYF. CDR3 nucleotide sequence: TGCGCCAGCAGCTTGGAGACAGGGGGTGCCTACGAGCAGTACTTC.

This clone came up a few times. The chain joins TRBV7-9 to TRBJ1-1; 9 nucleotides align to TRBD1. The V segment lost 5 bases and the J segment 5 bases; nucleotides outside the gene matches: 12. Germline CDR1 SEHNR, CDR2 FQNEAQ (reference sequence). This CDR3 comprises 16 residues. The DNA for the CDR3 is TGTGCCAGCAGCGCCCCGCCCTTTGACAGGGGGACTGAAGCTTTCTTT. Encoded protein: CASSAPPFDRGTEAFF.

The CDR3 DNA is TGTGCCAGCAGCTTGACAGGTGAAGAAAAACTGTTTTTT. Amino acid sequence: CASSLTGEEKLFF. J is TRBJ1-4 and V is TRBV5-4; D possibly corresponds to TRBD1 (5 bases). The germline CDR1 and CDR2 sequences are SGHNT and YYREEE (reference sequence). Trimming shortened V by 1 base and J by 8 bases, and 9 bases separated the two germline ends. CDR3 length: 13 residues.

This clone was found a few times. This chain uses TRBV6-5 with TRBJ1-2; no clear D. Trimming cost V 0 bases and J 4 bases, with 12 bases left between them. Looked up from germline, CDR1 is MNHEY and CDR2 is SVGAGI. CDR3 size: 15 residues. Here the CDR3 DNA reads TGTGCCAGCAGTTACTCCTCGGGAGGCAGCTATGGCTACACCTTC. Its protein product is CASSYSSGGSYGYTF.